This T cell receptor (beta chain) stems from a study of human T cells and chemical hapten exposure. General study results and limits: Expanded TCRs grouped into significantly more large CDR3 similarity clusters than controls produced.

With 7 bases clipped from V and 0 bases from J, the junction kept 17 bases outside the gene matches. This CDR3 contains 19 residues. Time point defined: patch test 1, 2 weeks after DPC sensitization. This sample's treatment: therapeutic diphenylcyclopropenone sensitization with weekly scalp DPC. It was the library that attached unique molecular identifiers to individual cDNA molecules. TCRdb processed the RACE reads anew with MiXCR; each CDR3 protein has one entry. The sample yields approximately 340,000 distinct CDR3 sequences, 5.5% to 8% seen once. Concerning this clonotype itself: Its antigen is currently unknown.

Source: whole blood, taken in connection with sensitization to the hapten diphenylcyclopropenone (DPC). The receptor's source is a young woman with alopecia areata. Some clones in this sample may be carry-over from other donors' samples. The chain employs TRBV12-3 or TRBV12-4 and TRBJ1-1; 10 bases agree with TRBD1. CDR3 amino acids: CASIENLRDRGLMNTEAFF. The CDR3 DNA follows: TGTGCCAGCATTGAGAATCTACGGGACAGGGGCCTTATGAACACTGAAGCTTTCTTT.